Presented here are 29 T cell receptor beta chains from one specimen sequenced in a study of blood T cell repertoires in COVID-19. Clones were read by immunoSEQ multiplex PCR, and TCRdb kept only the in-frame ones, dropping some. Of 150,000 or so clones in the sample, around 80% are singletons; the top ten hold over 12%. Material: peripheral blood. These receptors were collected from a human donor with acute or convalescent COVID-19. The donor label of this sample is uncertain.

The CDR3 loop is CASEKRGAYNEQFF. CDR3 DNA: TGTGCCAGCGAAAAGCGGGGGGCCTACAATGAGCAGTTCTTC. The chain is built from TRBV27 and TRBJ2-1; 9 bases match TRBD2. The V gene's germline CDR1 is MNHEY and CDR2 SMNVEV (reference sequence). Losses at the gene ends were 8 bases for V and 2 bases for J; bases not matched to a gene: 4. The CDR3 contains 14 residues.

The V gene is TRBV4-1, the J gene TRBJ1-5; 8 nucleotides agree with TRBD1. The germline V gene encodes CDR1 MGHRA and CDR2 YSYEKL. V was pared by 0 bases and J by 4 bases, with 2 bases of the junction left unmatched. The CDR3 sequence is 15 residues long. The CDR3: CASSQENRGNQPQHF. CDR3 bases: TGCGCCAGCAGCCAAGAAAACAGGGGGAATCAGCCCCAGCATTTT.

The chain has TRBV6-5 and TRBJ1-1, with a weak D call TRBD1 (5 bases). Germline CDR1 reads MNHEY; CDR2 reads SVGAGI. V lost 6 bases, J lost 1 base, and 9 bases lay in between. The CDR3 covers 13 residues. Written as DNA, the CDR3 is TGTGCCAGCAGGTGGGGCGCGAACACTGAAGCTTTCTTT. Translated, it gives CASRWGANTEAFF.

The V gene is TRBV30, the J gene TRBJ1-6; no reliable D call. This CDR3 comprises 12 residues. Germline CDR1 reads GTSNPN; CDR2 reads SVGIG (reference sequence). Trimming shortened V by 3 bases and J by 14 bases, and 14 bases separated the two germline ends. The CDR3 reads CAWSPSQVALHF. The CDR3 DNA reads as TGTGCCTGGAGCCCTAGCCAGGTCGCCCTCCACTTT.

The chain couples TRBV6-1 to TRBJ2-1; D is possibly TRBD1 (6 bases). Germline V CDR1 and CDR2: MNHNS, SASEGT. Trimming removed 0 bases from V and 8 bases from J, with 8 bases in between. CDR3 length: 13 residues. The CDR3 loop is CASSEADRYEQFF. CDR3 DNA: TGTGCCAGCAGTGAAGCCGACAGGTATGAGCAGTTCTTC.

The chain has TRBV9 and TRBJ2-4; 12 bases agree with TRBD1. In germline, CDR1 is SGDLS, CDR2 YYNGEE. Trimming at V came to 3 bases and at J to 7 bases, leaving 8 bases not matched to a gene. This CDR3 has 16 residues. The CDR3 reads CASSGPGQGAFNIQYF. The CDR3 DNA reads as TGTGCCAGCAGCGGTCCGGGACAGGGGGCATTTAACATTCAGTACTTC.

This chain connects TRBV9 to TRBJ1-1, with D possibly being TRBD1 (5 bases). The CDR3 runs 15 residues. Germline values: CDR1 SGDLS, CDR2 YYNGEE. With 4 bases removed from V and 4 bases from J, the gap between germline ends came to 17 bases. As DNA, the CDR3 is TGTGCCAGCAGCCCCCCCAGTGGGGGGACCACTGAAGCTTTCTTT. This gives the protein CASSPPSGGTTEAFF.

A single count supports this clone. The chain employs TRBV19 and TRBJ1-3; the D is unclear. V lost 4 bases to trimming and J lost 0 bases, with 10 bases between them. CDR1 LNHDA and CDR2 SQIVND come from the germline V gene (reference sequence). This CDR3 spans 15 amino acids. This CDR3 is CASSNHQASGNTIYF. The CDR3 bases are TGTGCCAGTAGTAACCACCAAGCCTCTGGAAACACCATATATTTT.

The chain recombines TRBV5-4 with TRBJ1-1; TRBD1 agrees at 7 bases. J gave up 1 base and V 4 bases, and 4 bases lay outside the gene matches. The germline V gene encodes CDR1 SGHNT and CDR2 YYREEE (reference sequence). CDR3 size: 14 residues. The CDR3 sequence: CASSPDRRNTEAFF. In DNA, the CDR3 is TGTGCCAGCAGCCCGGACAGGAGGAACACTGAAGCTTTCTTT.

J is TRBJ2-3 and V is TRBV5-6; possible D gene TRBD2, 6 bases. The CDR3 covers 15 residues. In germline, CDR1 is SGHDT, CDR2 YYEEEE. The V end lost 5 bases, the J end lost 6 bases, and 19 bases lay between the germline ends. CDR3 protein: CASRVGGRDFDTQYF. The DNA for the CDR3 is TGTGCCAGCAGGGTTGGAGGCCGGGACTTCGATACGCAGTATTTT.

The rearrangement joins TRBV6-5 to TRBJ2-7; D remains unclear. The germline V and J ends were trimmed by 0 bases and 6 bases, with 15 bases remaining between them. The CDR3 extends over 15 amino acids. In germline, CDR1 is MNHEY, CDR2 SVGAGI. CDR3 residues: CASSYSFVPGGEQYF. DNA for the CDR3: TGTGCCAGCAGTTACTCGTTCGTGCCTGGCGGCGAGCAGTACTTC.

CDR3 residues: CASSLGDGGLSRYEQYF. In DNA form, the CDR3 reads TGTGCCAGCAGCTTGGGTGACGGGGGATTATCCCGCTACGAGCAGTACTTC. The chain joins TRBV5-5 to TRBJ2-7, with a possible D match to TRBD2 (6 bases). V shed 0 bases and J shed 3 bases, with 19 bases lying between them. CDR1 SGHKS and CDR2 YYEKEE come from the germline V gene (reference sequence). CDR3 size: 17 residues.

The chain uses TRBV29-1 and TRBJ2-7; 7 nucleotides match TRBD2. The CDR3 length is 14 residues. V dropped 4 bases and J dropped 0; count of bases not matched to a gene: 6. Per germline, CDR1 SQVTM and CDR2 ANQGSEA. The CDR3 sequence: CSVVRRGSSYEQYF. Here the CDR3 DNA reads TGCAGCGTTGTCCGGCGGGGGAGCTCCTACGAGCAGTACTTC.

The chain recombines TRBV5-1 with TRBJ1-2; TRBD1 might be the D (5 bases). V lost 0 bases and J 0 bases, leaving 9 bases between the germline ends. The germline CDR1 and CDR2 sequences are SGHRS and YFSETQ. This CDR3 region has 15 residues. The CDR3 region is CASSLERGANYGYTF. Written as DNA, the CDR3 is TGCGCCAGCAGCTTGGAACGGGGGGCTAACTATGGCTACACCTTC.

The count of this clone is one. The rearrangement links TRBV5-5 to TRBJ1-1; 8 nucleotides agree with TRBD1. The trim removed 4 bases at V and 1 base at J, leaving 3 bases unmatched. The CDR3 covers 14 residues. Germline V gene lookup returns CDR1 SGHKS and CDR2 YYEKEE (reference sequence). The CDR3 is CASSLDRANTEAFF. CDR3 in DNA: TGTGCCAGCAGCCTGGACAGGGCGAACACTGAAGCTTTCTTT.

This clone occurred a few times. The J gene is TRBJ2-6, the V gene TRBV5-4; no clear D gene. The CDR3 length is 15 residues. CDR1 is SGHNT and CDR2 is YYREEE in the germline V gene (reference sequence). V lost 2 bases and J lost 1, with 7 bases in between. CDR3 nucleotides: TGTGCCAGCAGCTTACAGCTTTCTGGGGCCAACGTCCTGACTTTC. Amino acids: CASSLQLSGANVLTF.

The chain carries TRBV5-1 and TRBJ1-2; D is unclear. Germline V gene data show CDR1 as SGHRS and CDR2 as YFSETQ. V was cut by 4 bases and J by 2 bases, with 15 bases left in between. The CDR3 sequence is 15 residues long. The CDR3: CASSRGSGENYGYTF. The CDR3 region has the DNA TGCGCCAGCAGCCGCGGGTCCGGGGAAAACTATGGCTACACCTTC.

V is TRBV6-1 and J is TRBJ2-2, with TRBD2 identical over 10 bases. The CDR3 runs to 16 residues. Germline lookup yields CDR1 MNHNS and CDR2 SASEGT. The V gene end was trimmed by 2 bases and the J gene end by 7 bases; junction bases not matched to a gene: 7. The chain's CDR3 is CASSEPRTSGGGELFF. DNA of the CDR3: TGTGCCAGCAGTGAACCCCGGACTAGCGGAGGCGGGGAGCTGTTTTTT.

This rearrangement joins TRBV7-2 to TRBJ1-5; the D is unclear. Trimming pared 8 bases from V and 0 bases from J, leaving 11 bases between. The CDR3 is 14 amino acids. CDR1 is SGHTA, CDR2 FQGNSA, per germline. CDR3 protein: CASGIYNSNQPQHF. The CDR3 nucleotides read TGTGCCAGCGGCATTTATAATAGCAATCAGCCCCAGCATTTT.

V usage is TRBV5-5 and J usage is TRBJ1-2; no firm D call. The CDR3 extends over 14 amino acids. Trimming shortened V by 4 bases and J by 8 bases, and 18 bases separated the two germline ends. Germline CDR1 and CDR2: SGHKS and YYEKEE (reference sequence). The CDR3 protein is CASSPPSDGVGYTF. The CDR3 DNA reads TGTGCCAGCAGCCCCCCCTCGGACGGGGTCGGCTACACCTTC.

The chain has TRBV6-5 and TRBJ1-6; 7 positions match TRBD1. The junction had 2 bases not matched to a gene; V was cut back by 0 bases and J by 6 bases. This CDR3 has 15 residues. Per germline, CDR1 MNHEY and CDR2 SVGAGI. CDR3 nucleotide sequence: TGTGCCAGCAGTTACTCTGGGACAGCTAATTCACCCCTCCACTTT. Its translation: CASSYSGTANSPLHF.

The chain has TRBV3-1 (or the pseudogene TRBV3-2) and TRBJ1-3; D uncertain. The CDR3 is 15 amino acids. Trimming removed 5 bases at V and 0 bases at J, with 11 bases between. CDR1 is LGHDT and CDR2 is YNNKEL in the germline V gene (reference sequence). CDR3 protein: CASSTNGNSGNTIYF. The DNA for the CDR3 is TGTGCCAGCAGCACAAACGGGAACTCTGGAAACACCATATATTTT.

This sequence joins TRBV25-1 and TRBJ2-1, with D unresolved. Germline CDR1 reads MGHDK; CDR2 reads SYGVNS. Trimming took 4 bases from V and 0 from J, leaving 7 bases between them. This CDR3 contains 14 residues. CDR3 bases: TGTGCCAGCAGTGGTCGGAGCTCCTACAATGAGCAGTTCTTC. It is translated as CASSGRSSYNEQFF.

The chain couples TRBV3-1 (or the pseudogene TRBV3-2) to TRBJ1-1, with D possibly matching TRBD1 (5 bases). This CDR3 is built from 13 residues. The V gene's germline CDR1 is LGHDT and CDR2 YNNKEL (reference sequence). V shed 1 base and J shed 11 bases, with 14 bases lying between them. CDR3 bases: TGTGCCAGCAGCCAAGTAGCGGCAGGGCTCGCTTTCTTT. This codes for CASSQVAAGLAFF.

The rearrangement links TRBV30 to TRBJ1-1; D gene ambiguous. V was clipped by 4 bases and J by 3 bases, with 9 bases between them. The CDR3 sequence is 12 residues long. Germline values: CDR1 GTSNPN, CDR2 SVGIG (reference sequence). CDR3 in DNA: TGTGCCTGGACTCTCGGGTACACTGAAGCTTTCTTT. It yields the protein CAWTLGYTEAFF.

This clone counts as medium-sized. The chain couples TRBV27 to TRBJ1-1, with unresolved D. The CDR3 consists of 12 residues. Trimming removed 5 bases at V and 7 bases at J, with 11 bases between. Per the germline V gene, CDR1 is MNHEY and CDR2 is SMNVEV (reference sequence). CDR3 DNA sequence: TGTGCCAGCAGTCCTACAGACGGTGAAGCTTTCTTT. Encoded protein: CASSPTDGEAFF.

The chain's CDR3 is CASSQDQGASGYTF. CDR3 sequence (DNA): TGCGCCAGCAGCCAAGACCAGGGGGCGAGTGGCTACACCTTC. The chain employs TRBV4-3 and TRBJ1-2, with TRBD1 matching over 8 bases. The CDR3 covers 14 residues. CDR1 is LGHNA and CDR2 is YSLEER in the germline V gene. Trimming at V came to 0 bases and at J to 7 bases, leaving 4 bases not matched to a gene.

V is TRBV11-2 and J is TRBJ1-1, with a tentative D call TRBD1 (5 bases). Looked up from germline, CDR1 is SGHAT and CDR2 is FQNNGV. V was shortened by 6 bases and J by 1 base, with 12 bases between the two germline ends. The CDR3 has 14 residues. CDR3 sequence (DNA): TGTGCCAGCAGGTTGGGGCAGGCGAACACTGAAGCTTTCTTT. This sequence encodes CASRLGQANTEAFF.

The sample holds one count of this clone. The V and J genes are TRBV6-5 and TRBJ1-2; TRBD1 matches 7 bases. After removal of 4 bases from V and 0 bases from J, the junction contained 8 bases not matched to a gene. Per germline, CDR1 MNHEY and CDR2 SVGAGI. This CDR3 has 16 amino acids. CDR3 nucleotide sequence: TGTGCCAGCAGTTCTACGCCGGGACAGACTAACTATGGCTACACCTTC. Residues: CASSSTPGQTNYGYTF.